This passage covers 9 T cell receptor beta chains from one sample sequenced in a study of CD8 T cells in Susac syndrome. After extraction with the RNeasy kit, 0.5 to 1 ug of the RNA was reverse transcribed using random hexamers. TCRdb reprocessed the immunoSEQ multiplex PCR reads via MiXCR and lists one record per CDR3 protein. The data contain 180,000 or so distinct CDR3 sequences, around 95% of them singletons. Source material: CD4+ T cells from PBMCs. The receptors derive from a human donor in good health.

The chain joins TRBV4-2 to TRBJ2-5; tentative D call: TRBD1 (6 bases). Trimming removed 0 bases from V and 9 bases from J, with 17 bases in between. Germline V gene sequence: CDR1 LGHNA, CDR2 YNFKEQ. The CDR3 consists of 15 residues. CDR3 DNA sequence: TGTGCCAGCAGCCAAGACAGGGGCTACAAAGTACCCCAGTACTTC. Encoded protein: CASSQDRGYKVPQYF.

This chain joins TRBV6-5 and TRBJ2-1, with D perhaps matching TRBD2 (6 bases). The V end was cut by 5 bases, the J end by 4 bases, with 15 bases between. Germline CDR1 MNHEY, CDR2 SVGAGI. The CDR3 extends over 15 amino acids. The DNA of the CDR3 is TGTGCCAGCAGTCCCCGGGACTCGCATTACAATGAGCAGTTCTTC. It yields the protein CASSPRDSHYNEQFF.

CDR3 in amino acids: CASSSTLYRTPYNSPLHF. In DNA form, the CDR3 reads TGTGCCAGCAGTTCTACGCTCTACAGGACACCTTATAATTCACCCCTCCACTTT. The chain recombines TRBV27 with TRBJ1-6; a possible D gene is TRBD1 (5 bases). The CDR3 totals 18 residues. V lost 4 bases to trimming and J lost 4 bases, with 20 bases between them. Germline-derived CDR1 and CDR2 are MNHEY and SMNVEV (reference sequence).

The CDR3 is CSVVVGVGQPQHF. The CDR3 nucleotides read TGCAGCGTTGTTGTAGGGGTTGGTCAGCCCCAGCATTTT. The chain combines TRBV29-1 with TRBJ1-5, with a possible D match to TRBD1 (5 bases). CDR3 length: 13 amino acids. Between the trimmed V and J ends, which lost 4 bases and 6 bases, there was a span of 13 bases. Germline CDR1 and CDR2: SQVTM and ANQGSEA.

V usage is TRBV7-9 and J usage is TRBJ1-2, with D unclear. The V end lost 1 base, the J end lost 8 bases, and 26 bases lay between the germline ends. The germline V gene encodes CDR1 SEHNR and CDR2 FQNEAQ (reference sequence). This CDR3 is 18 amino acids long. The CDR3 is CASSLVRSREGTRFGYTF. DNA of the CDR3: TGTGCCAGCAGCTTAGTTCGCTCGAGAGAGGGAACGAGATTCGGCTACACCTTC. Based on the CDR3 plus reference TRBV7-9 and TRBJ1-2, the full variable domain is DTGVSQNPRHKITKRGQNVTFRCDPISEHNRLYWYRQTLGQGPEFLTYFQNEAQLEKSRLLSDRFSAERPKGSFSTLEIQRTEQGDSAMYLCASSLVRSREGTRFGYTFGSGTRLTVV.

The chain is built from TRBV15 and TRBJ2-3; 7 bases align to TRBD1. CDR3 size: 14 residues. With V trimmed by 4 bases and J by 4 bases, 5 bases remained unmatched. Germline V gene data show CDR1 as LNHNV and CDR2 as YYDKDF (reference sequence). The CDR3 DNA follows: TGTGCCACCAGCATGGCAACAGGGGCAGATACGCAGTATTTT. Translated, it gives CATSMATGADTQYF.

This chain uses TRBV5-1 with TRBJ2-5, with TRBD2 matching over 12 bases. The V and J ends lost 0 bases and 0 bases, in that order; junction bases with no gene match: 6. The CDR3 contains 18 residues. CDR1 and CDR2 from the germline V gene are SGHRS and YFSETQ. The CDR3 is CASSLGLAGAWYQETQYF. The DNA of the CDR3 is TGCGCCAGCAGCTTGGGACTAGCGGGGGCTTGGTACCAAGAGACCCAGTACTTC. Full variable domain (missing parts from reference TRBV5-1 and TRBJ2-5): KAGVTQTPRYLIKTRGQQVTLSCSPISGHRSVSWYQQTPGQGLQFLFEYFSETQRNKGNFPGRFSGRQFSNSRSEMNVSTLELGDSALYLCASSLGLAGAWYQETQYFGPGTRLLVL.

This chain links TRBV6-2 or TRBV6-3 with TRBJ2-2; D unresolved. V was clipped by 4 bases and J by 6 bases, with 6 bases between them. The CDR3 extends over 12 amino acids. Germline V lookup: CDR1 MNHEY, CDR2 SVGEGT. CDR3 loop: CASSFIPGELFF. The CDR3 DNA reads TGTGCCAGCAGTTTTATACCCGGGGAGCTGTTTTTT.

The chain links TRBV7-2 to TRBJ2-5; D possibly corresponds to TRBD1 (6 bases). V lost 3 bases and J 4 bases, leaving 9 bases between the germline ends. Germline V gene lookup returns CDR1 SGHTA and CDR2 FQGNSA. The CDR3 runs to 13 residues. The CDR3 DNA reads TGTGCCAGCAGCTTGGGGGCGAGAGAGACCCAGTACTTC. Protein product: CASSLGARETQYF. Using reference TRBV7-2 and TRBJ2-5 for the parts outside the CDR3, the full variable domain is GAGVSQSPSNKVTEKGKDVELRCDPISGHTALYWYRQSLGQGLEFLIYFQGNSAPDKSGLPSDRFSAERTGGSVSTLTIQRTQQEDSAVYLCASSLGARETQYFGPGTRLLVL.